These T cell receptor beta chains were read from a single sample in a study of identical twins. From the 5' RACE reads, TCRdb called clonotypes with MiXCR, one entry per CDR3 protein. The table has 450,000 to 600,000 distinct CDR3 sequences, about 20% seen once. The sample also formed part of further work on yellow fever vaccine responses in identical twins.

What was sequenced was CD4+ T cells sorted from blood. The receptors were sampled from a woman younger than 30 in good health. Both conserved end residues are part of each CDR3. The order of the fields is V gene, J gene, D gene, CDR3 protein. A D gene is named only where the DNA matches it firmly.

V gene: TRBV6-5; J gene: TRBJ1-5; D gene: TRBD1; CDR3 protein: CASSNDRGFQPQHF
V gene: TRBV5-5; J gene: TRBJ1-2; D gene: .; CDR3 protein: CASSLGHTTNYGYTF
V gene: TRBV29-1; J gene: TRBJ2-2; D gene: TRBD2; CDR3 protein: CSVRTSGSTGELFF
V gene: TRBV7-6; J gene: TRBJ2-7; D gene: TRBD1; CDR3 protein: CASSPRGGGFEYEQYF
V gene: TRBV7-2; J gene: TRBJ2-1; D gene: TRBD2; CDR3 protein: CASSTSGGYNEQFF
V gene: TRBV18; J gene: TRBJ2-1; D gene: TRBD2; CDR3 protein: CASSPLPDTGTSGRYNEQFF
V gene: TRBV24-1; J gene: TRBJ2-6; D gene: .; CDR3 protein: CATSDSRQAYVLTF
V gene: TRBV20-1; J gene: TRBJ2-2; D gene: .; CDR3 protein: CSARVAPPAGELFF
V gene: TRBV5-1; J gene: TRBJ2-1; D gene: .; CDR3 protein: CASSALATSSYNEQFF
V gene: TRBV6-1; J gene: TRBJ2-6; D gene: .; CDR3 protein: CASNLSGTPSSGANVLTF
V gene: TRBV18; J gene: TRBJ2-1; D gene: .; CDR3 protein: CASSPGPPDVYEQFF
V gene: TRBV5-1; J gene: TRBJ2-3; D gene: .; CDR3 protein: CASSLGSVFNTDTQYF
V gene: TRBV20-1; J gene: TRBJ2-3; D gene: TRBD2; CDR3 protein: CSARYPGGRRDTQYF
V gene: TRBV12-3/TRBV12-4; J gene: TRBJ2-5; D gene: .; CDR3 protein: CARGAGQETQYF
V gene: TRBV18; J gene: TRBJ2-1; D gene: TRBD2; CDR3 protein: CASSPREVSYNEQFF
V gene: TRBV20-1; J gene: TRBJ2-1; D gene: .; CDR3 protein: CSAFGRGINNEQFF
V gene: TRBV13; J gene: TRBJ2-7; D gene: .; CDR3 protein: CASSLQAYEQYF
V gene: TRBV20-1; J gene: TRBJ1-2; D gene: .; CDR3 protein: CSATRTPPGNYGYTF
V gene: TRBV4-2; J gene: TRBJ2-1; D gene: .; CDR3 protein: CASSPPGDRAYNEQFF
V gene: TRBV20-1; J gene: TRBJ2-1; D gene: TRBD2; CDR3 protein: CSATPSGLHNEQFF
V gene: TRBV5-1; J gene: TRBJ2-2; D gene: .; CDR3 protein: CASSLLRLSNTGELFF
V gene: TRBV7-9; J gene: TRBJ2-1; D gene: TRBD2; CDR3 protein: CASLAGSYNEQFF
V gene: TRBV18; J gene: TRBJ1-6; D gene: .; CDR3 protein: CASSPDPRTYNSPLHF
V gene: TRBV29-1; J gene: TRBJ1-5; D gene: .; CDR3 protein: CSVELCRSNQPQHF
V gene: TRBV3-1; J gene: TRBJ2-1; D gene: .; CDR3 protein: CASSQDLLKYNEQFF
V gene: TRBV12-3/TRBV12-4; J gene: TRBJ2-1; D gene: .; CDR3 protein: CASSFLGEVGNEQFF
V gene: TRBV5-1; J gene: TRBJ2-3; D gene: .; CDR3 protein: CASSPGYGGSDTQYF
V gene: TRBV5-6; J gene: TRBJ1-6; D gene: .; CDR3 protein: CASSLGMSPNSPLHF
V gene: TRBV2; J gene: TRBJ2-1; D gene: TRBD2; CDR3 protein: CASISGGALNEQFF
V gene: TRBV20-1; J gene: TRBJ2-5; D gene: .; CDR3 protein: CSVRQTQETQYF
V gene: TRBV6-2/TRBV6-3; J gene: TRBJ1-1; D gene: .; CDR3 protein: CASSYSGDGGTEAFF
V gene: TRBV27; J gene: TRBJ2-3; D gene: .; CDR3 protein: CASSFSDTQYF
V gene: TRBV27; J gene: TRBJ1-6; D gene: .; CDR3 protein: CASSDSGSWTLHF
V gene: TRBV5-1; J gene: TRBJ2-2; D gene: .; CDR3 protein: CASSLSGFGELFF
V gene: TRBV6-1; J gene: TRBJ2-1; D gene: .; CDR3 protein: CASSRTLSAYNEQFF
V gene: TRBV5-5; J gene: TRBJ2-1; D gene: TRBD2; CDR3 protein: CASSSGAGIGEQFF
V gene: TRBV5-1; J gene: TRBJ2-5; D gene: .; CDR3 protein: CASSGGRTQETQYF
V gene: TRBV4-1; J gene: TRBJ1-1; D gene: .; CDR3 protein: CASSQETTDMNTEAFF
V gene: TRBV20-1; J gene: TRBJ1-1; D gene: .; CDR3 protein: CSATDVSEAFF
V gene: TRBV29-1; J gene: TRBJ2-1; D gene: TRBD2; CDR3 protein: CSVSGRSPTLGSSYNEQFF
V gene: TRBV12-3/TRBV12-4; J gene: TRBJ1-5; D gene: TRBD1; CDR3 protein: CASSDRVNQPQHF
V gene: TRBV3-1; J gene: TRBJ1-3; D gene: .; CDR3 protein: CASCPAAKRSAGNTIYF
V gene: TRBV10-2; J gene: TRBJ2-1; D gene: TRBD2; CDR3 protein: CASSGPRLAGSGQFF
V gene: TRBV6-1; J gene: TRBJ2-3; D gene: TRBD2; CDR3 protein: CASSESTSARTDTQYF
V gene: TRBV3-1; J gene: TRBJ2-7; D gene: .; CDR3 protein: CASSRDRRAYEQYF
V gene: TRBV6-1; J gene: TRBJ1-2; D gene: TRBD1; CDR3 protein: CASSGQQGKGYTF
V gene: TRBV2; J gene: TRBJ2-7; D gene: TRBD2; CDR3 protein: CASSARLAYEQYF
V gene: TRBV2; J gene: TRBJ2-7; D gene: .; CDR3 protein: CASSPRPGAYSYEQYF
V gene: TRBV12-3/TRBV12-4; J gene: TRBJ1-1; D gene: TRBD1; CDR3 protein: CASSFRDRGAEAFF
V gene: TRBV20-1; J gene: TRBJ2-3; D gene: TRBD2; CDR3 protein: CSVWGLNQADTQYF
V gene: TRBV7-9; J gene: TRBJ2-7; D gene: TRBD2; CDR3 protein: CASSSGTSGPTYEQYF
V gene: TRBV20-1; J gene: TRBJ2-1; D gene: .; CDR3 protein: CSAAGIAIRAAYGNEQFF
V gene: TRBV5-1; J gene: TRBJ2-5; D gene: TRBD2; CDR3 protein: CASSLGSLAGDGETQYF
V gene: TRBV6-1; J gene: TRBJ2-7; D gene: .; CDR3 protein: CASSGGAGHYEQYF
V gene: TRBV12-3/TRBV12-4; J gene: TRBJ1-6; D gene: .; CDR3 protein: CASRREGVRHSPLHF